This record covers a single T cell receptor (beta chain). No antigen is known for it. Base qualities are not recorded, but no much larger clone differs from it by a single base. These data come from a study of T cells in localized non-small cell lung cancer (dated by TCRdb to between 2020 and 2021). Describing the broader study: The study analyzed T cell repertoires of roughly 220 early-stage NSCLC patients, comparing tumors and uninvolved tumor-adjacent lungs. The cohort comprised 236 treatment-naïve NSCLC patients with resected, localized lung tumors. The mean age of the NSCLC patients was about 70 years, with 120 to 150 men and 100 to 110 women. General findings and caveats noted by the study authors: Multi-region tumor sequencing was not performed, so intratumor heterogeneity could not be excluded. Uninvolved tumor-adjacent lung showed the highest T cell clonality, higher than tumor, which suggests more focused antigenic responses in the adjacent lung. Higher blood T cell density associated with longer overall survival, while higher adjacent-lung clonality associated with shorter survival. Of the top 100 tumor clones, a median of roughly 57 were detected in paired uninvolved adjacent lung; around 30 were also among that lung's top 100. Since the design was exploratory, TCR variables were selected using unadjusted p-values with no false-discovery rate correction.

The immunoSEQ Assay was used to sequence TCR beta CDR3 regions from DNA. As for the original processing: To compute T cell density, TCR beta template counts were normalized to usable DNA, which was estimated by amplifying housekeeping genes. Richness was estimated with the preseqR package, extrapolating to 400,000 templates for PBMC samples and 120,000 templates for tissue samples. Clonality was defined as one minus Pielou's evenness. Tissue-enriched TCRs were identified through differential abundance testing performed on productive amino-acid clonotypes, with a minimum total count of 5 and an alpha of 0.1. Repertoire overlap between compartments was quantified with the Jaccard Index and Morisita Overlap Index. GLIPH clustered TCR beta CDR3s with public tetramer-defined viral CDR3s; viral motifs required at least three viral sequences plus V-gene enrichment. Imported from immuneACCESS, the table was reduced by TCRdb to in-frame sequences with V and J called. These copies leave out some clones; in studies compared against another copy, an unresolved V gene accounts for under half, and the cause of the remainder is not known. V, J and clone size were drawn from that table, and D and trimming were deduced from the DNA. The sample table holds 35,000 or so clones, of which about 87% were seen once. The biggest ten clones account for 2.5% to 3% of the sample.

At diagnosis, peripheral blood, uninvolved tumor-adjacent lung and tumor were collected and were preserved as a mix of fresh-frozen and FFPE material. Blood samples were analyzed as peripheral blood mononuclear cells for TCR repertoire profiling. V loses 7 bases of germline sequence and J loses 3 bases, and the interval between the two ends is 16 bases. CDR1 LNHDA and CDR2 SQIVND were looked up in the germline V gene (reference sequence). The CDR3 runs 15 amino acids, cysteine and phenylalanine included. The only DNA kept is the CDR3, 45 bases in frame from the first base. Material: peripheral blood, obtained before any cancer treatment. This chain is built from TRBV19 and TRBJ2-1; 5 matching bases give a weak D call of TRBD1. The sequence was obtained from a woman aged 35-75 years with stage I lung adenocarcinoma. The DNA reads TGTGCCAGTACCCTTACTCAGGGTGGCTACAATGAGCAGTTCTTC. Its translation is CASTLTQGGYNEQFF.